A single TCR beta chain is shown here with its context. Germline CDR1 and CDR2: SNHLY and FYNNEI. This CDR3 comprises 16 residues. Trimming took 5 bases from V and 5 from J; bases not matched to a gene: 14. The entry originates in a study of Graves' ophthalmopathy and Graves' hyperthyroidism. RNA transcripts were the template, and TCR beta CDR3 regions were amplified from them. An initial RT-PCR round employing HTBI primers preceded a second-round multiplex PCR. TCRdb fed the multiplex PCR reads into MiXCR, producing one record per CDR3 protein. The table lists 260,000 or so distinct CDR3 sequences, 40% to 50% of them singletons.

Input material: peripheral blood. The receptor was derived from an adult man with Graves' ophthalmopathy. The V gene is TRBV2, the J gene TRBJ2-5, with 7 bases lining up with TRBD2. This CDR3 is CASSLLTPAGVETQYF. The DNA for the CDR3 is TGTGCCAGCAGTTTACTAACCCCTGCGGGAGTGGAGACCCAGTACTTC.